These 2 T cell receptor beta chains share one sample of origin, sequenced in a study of breast tumors, draining lymph nodes, adjacent tissues. From the multiplex PCR reads, TCRdb called clonotypes with MiXCR, one entry per CDR3 protein. The sample has some 170,000 distinct CDR3 sequences; around 33% are singletons. The lymph nodes were axillary draining lymph nodes from breast cancer patients. Sequenced input: axillary lymph node tissue. The origin of the receptors is a female donor with breast cancer. Some clones in this sample may be carry-over from other donors' samples.

A word on this clonotype: A read error is possible here, since a much larger clone lies one base away. This is likely a read error, given that the CDR3 carries no conserved phenylalanine or tryptophan at its end. This chain joins TRBV5-6 and TRBJ2-1; D gene uncertain. V was pared by 3 bases and J by 1 base, with 5 bases between. Germline CDR1 and CDR2: SGHDT and YYEEEE. The CDR3 length is 13 residues. The CDR3: CASSSVSYNEQFI. In DNA, the CDR3 is TGTGCCAGCAGCTCCGTTTCCTACAATGAGCAGTTCATC.

Comments on this clonotype: One end of the junction does not line up with germline, which may come from a read error. This sequence joins TRBV5-4 and TRBJ1-1; D is ambiguous. This CDR3 is built from 13 residues. Looked up from germline, CDR1 is SGHNT and CDR2 is YYREEE (reference sequence). In DNA, the CDR3 is TGTGCCAGCAGCTTGAGAGGGAGCACTGAGGCTTTCTTT. It translates to CASSLRGSTEAFF. Filled out from reference TRBV5-4 and TRBJ1-1, the complete variable domain reads ETGVTQSPTHLIKTRGQQVTLRCSSQSGHNTVSWYQQALGQGPQFIFQYYREEENGRGNFPPRFSGLQFPNYSSELNVNALELDDSALYLCASSLRGSTEAFFGQGTRLTVV.